The 8 T cell receptor beta chains listed next were all sequenced from one sample in a study of cytomegalovirus exposure and HLA in healthy donors. This PCR relied on a set of 60 Vbeta primers and 13 Jbeta primers. Repertoires were generated with immunoSEQ multiplex PCR, while TCRdb's copy carries only in-frame clones and drops some. The table lists around 110,000 clones, 65% to 80% of them singletons. Material for sequencing was PBMCs. These receptors originate from a woman between 45 and 60 years old in good health and CMV-seropositive.

This chain uses TRBV7-3 with TRBJ1-1; D not resolved. The germline V gene encodes CDR1 SGHTA and CDR2 FQGTGA. The CDR3 spans 13 residues. The V end lost 2 bases, the J end lost 0 bases, and 4 bases lay between the germline ends. Here the CDR3 reads CASSLEMNTEAFF. CDR3 nucleotides: TGTGCCAGCAGCTTAGAGATGAACACTGAAGCTTTCTTT. Full variable domain (remainder filled in from reference TRBV7-3 and TRBJ1-1): GAGVSQTPSNKVTEKGKYVELRCDPISGHTALYWYRQSLGQGPEFLIYFQGTGAADDSGLPNDRFFAVRPEGSVSTLKIQRTERGDSAVYLCASSLEMNTEAFFGQGTRLTVV.

The chain is built from TRBV9 and TRBJ1-6; D is unclear. This CDR3 is built from 15 residues. V was cut by 5 bases and J by 9 bases, with 18 bases left in between. Germline V gene sequence: CDR1 SGDLS, CDR2 YYNGEE. The CDR3 nucleotides are TGTGCCAGCAGTAAGACTGCCCGGAGCGGTTCACCCCTCCACTTT. As protein: CASSKTARSGSPLHF. The complete variable domain, with remaining parts taken from reference TRBV9 and TRBJ1-6, reads DSGVTQTPKHLITATGQRVTLRCSPRSGDLSVYWYQQSLDQGLQFLIQYYNGEERAKGNILERFSAQQFPDLHSELNLSSLELGDSALYFCASSKTARSGSPLHFGNGTRLTVT.

CDR3 region: CASSYRTGVVTEAFF. The CDR3 DNA follows: TGTGCCAGCAGTTACCGGACAGGGGTGGTCACTGAAGCTTTCTTT. The chain couples TRBV6-5 to TRBJ1-1; 9 bases match TRBD1. The CDR3 has 15 amino acids. Germline V CDR1 and CDR2: MNHEY, SVGAGI. V lost 2 bases and J lost 4; bases outside the gene matches: 5.

This clone was detected a few times. This chain uses TRBV11-1 with TRBJ2-2; 9 positions match TRBD1. CDR1 and CDR2 (germline): SGHAT, FQDESV (reference sequence). The V gene end was trimmed by 6 bases and the J gene end by 4 bases; junction bases not matched to a gene: 3. The CDR3 is 14 amino acids. CDR3 sequence (DNA): TGTGCCAGCAGGTCGACAGGGGGCACCGGGGAGCTGTTTTTT. Translation gives CASRSTGGTGELFF.

The chain has TRBV29-1 and TRBJ1-1, with 7 bases aligning to TRBD1. Unmatched junction bases numbered 3, after V lost 2 bases and J lost 3 bases. Per the germline V gene, CDR1 is SQVTM and CDR2 is ANQGSEA. The CDR3 loop spans 13 amino acids. CDR3 sequence (DNA): TGCAGCGTTGAACAGGGGGACGACACTGAAGCTTTCTTT. Residues: CSVEQGDDTEAFF. Full variable domain (missing parts from reference TRBV29-1 and TRBJ1-1): SAVISQKPSRDICQRGTSLTIQCQVDSQVTMMFWYRQQPGQSLTLIATANQGSEATYESGFVIDKFPISRPNLTFSTLTVSNMSPEDSSIYLCSVEQGDDTEAFFGQGTRLTVV.

The chain links TRBV11-3 to TRBJ2-6; D is ambiguous. The ends were cut back, 4 bases at V and 4 bases at J, with 11 bases in the middle. This CDR3 contains 15 residues. CDR1 is SGHNT and CDR2 is YENEEA in the germline V gene. The CDR3 spells CASSYSSGGANVLTF. The CDR3, as DNA: TGTGCCAGCAGCTACTCCTCAGGAGGGGCCAACGTCCTGACTTTC. Complete variable domain (other parts from reference TRBV11-3 and TRBJ2-6): EAGVVQSPRYKIIEKKQPVAFWCNPISGHNTLYWYLQNLGQGPELLIRYENEEAVDDSQLPKDRFSAERLKGVDSTLKIQPAELGDSAVYLCASSYSSGGANVLTFGAGSRLTVL.

This clone has more than one count but fewer than ten. The chain joins TRBV6-5 to TRBJ2-3; D perhaps matches TRBD2 (5 bases). There are 15 residues in the CDR3. CDR1 is MNHEY, CDR2 SVGAGI, per germline. V was shortened by 2 bases and J by 0 bases, with 9 bases between the two germline ends. CDR3: CASSYAGGSTDTQYF. As DNA, the CDR3 is TGTGCCAGCAGTTACGCGGGCGGGAGCACAGATACGCAGTATTTT.

This clone is a singleton in its sample. Sequence at one end of the junction differs from germline and may be a read error. The genes are TRBV7-9 and TRBJ1-2; D is ambiguous. From germline, CDR1 is SEHNR and CDR2 FQNEAQ (reference sequence). The CDR3 contains 13 residues. CDR3 sequence: CSSSNDPGYGYTF. In DNA form, the CDR3 reads TGTTCCAGCAGCAATGACCCAGGCTATGGCTACACCTTC.